This record concerns one T cell receptor beta chain sequence. Its antigen remains unknown. Trimming removed 1 base from V and 7 bases from J; junction bases left unmatched: 7. The CDR3 contains 15 residues. Germline loops: CDR1 SGHDN, CDR2 FVKESK. This specimen belongs to a study of cytomegalovirus exposure and HLA in healthy donors. Whole-study context: There were approximately 80 million unique TCRs (from HLA-typed donors) in an early data release. General observations from the study: Sequences of the TCR beta chain were said to predict the HLA-A and HLA-B alleles of most subjects accurately.

PCR primers comprised 60 Vbeta and 13 Jbeta primers. Method: immunoSEQ multiplex PCR; TCRdb's copy keeps in-frame clones and lacks some. The top ten hold around 1.5% of the sample, which has about 160,000 clones, roughly 84% seen once. This receptor was identified in a male donor in good health and CMV-seronegative. The sample was PBMCs. The chain employs TRBV14 and TRBJ2-5; TRBD1 aligns across 9 bases. CDR3 sequence (DNA): TGTGCCAGCAGCCAAGCCCGGACAGGGGCCGCGACCCAGTACTTC. This translates into CASSQARTGAATQYF.